This T cell receptor beta chain was documented in a study of control samples from healthy donors and cancer patients. The CDR3 has 11 amino acids. The V end lost 6 bases, the J end lost 10 bases, and 13 bases lay between the germline ends. CDR1 is DFQATT and CDR2 is SNEGSKA in the germline V gene (reference sequence). Sequencing was performed with immunoSEQ multiplex PCR; in TCRdb, only in-frame clones are kept and a portion is missing. The profile shows roughly 140,000 clones, about nine tenths of them singletons. This chain connects TRBV20-1 to TRBJ2-1, with D uncertain. The clonotype was recovered from a man aged 25 to 45 in good health. The specimen was blood. The chain's CDR3 is CSAPLGSEQFF. CDR3 bases: TGCAGTGCCCCGCTGGGCAGCGAGCAGTTCTTC.